This T cell receptor beta chain was recovered during a study of shared clonotypes between healthy human individuals (dated by TCRdb to the early 2020s). Turning to the overall study: The cohort comprised a couple of women and three men aged 18 to 49 years. For each donor, CD4 naive and CD4 memory were each given three plates, CD8 naive was given two plates, and CD8 memory was given one plate. The study deeply sequenced blood TCR repertoires of about 5 healthy adults to estimate repertoire size and the extent of clonotype sharing between individuals. To increase sequencing depth and limit assay-specific biases, different laboratories used diverse techniques to prepare libraries and sequence TCR repertoires. Between about 0.94 and 8.9 billion PBMCs per donor were obtained by leukapheresis.

Overall study outcomes, separate from this receptor: The genetic and exposure-history diversity represented was limited by the small number of donors. Only blood was sampled, and tissue TCR repertoires likely differ from those in blood. Higher generation probabilities were observed for clonotypes shared by all four sorted-subset donors than for non-shared clonotypes. Naive subsets generally had larger estimated clonotype richness than memory subsets did. Pairwise subsampling led to the expectation that sequencing depth would affect the degree of clonotype sharing among donors. Even with the large sequencing depth, rarefaction of the sorted-subset datasets indicated that sequencing was incomplete. Sharing across four donors was observed for 5% to 6.5% of naive CD4, about 4% of naive CD8, 2% to 2.5% of memory CD4, and about 0.4% of memory CD8 clonotypes.

With respect to this clone: Its cognate antigen has yet to be identified. The sample holds no much larger clone one base away, and base qualities are not on file.

Healthy HIV-negative adults with no recently reported acute infections or vaccinations were included as donors. Only Caucasian adults living in Nashville, Tennessee, USA were represented among the donors. CD4+ T cells were enriched through magnetic negative selection, after which naive cells were positively selected on CD45RA and the remaining negative fraction served as the memory subset. After blood collection by leukapheresis, PBMCs were isolated using Ficoll-Histopaque density gradient centrifugation and then cryopreserved in the vapor phase of liquid nitrogen. Analytical flow cytometry was used to check the purity and quantity of every magnetically sorted T cell population. From each sorted fraction, genomic DNA was isolated and quantified by UV absorbance on a Nanodrop 2000c. Using the deep immunoSEQ assay, multiplex PCR amplified TCR CDR3 regions from genomic DNA. Extracted genomic DNA from each cell subset was distributed evenly across all wells of several immunoSEQ 96-well plates, and each plate was treated as a replicate. For sorted subsets, roughly 200 ng of genomic DNA, equivalent to 25,000 to 35,000 T cell genomes, went into each replicate PCR. The purified libraries were quantified using a Qubit 3.0 fluorometer, sized with a Bioanalyzer 2100, and then quantified again using the KAPA Library Quantification kit. Every immunoSEQ 96-well plate was sequenced on a dedicated single-read 150-cycle Illumina NextSeq 550 flow cell. From the authors' description of their analysis: Because the immunoSEQ output included only junctional sequences and no quality scores, the filtering could not be the same as the filtering used for full-length reads. Sequences were annotated with PyIR, a Python wrapper for IgBLAST v1.9, and V/J genes and CDR3 were assigned using IMGT germline references. Reads with weak V/J assignments (E-value above 1e-6), missing CDR3, stop codons, out-of-frame junctions, or ambiguous translated residues were removed. V3J clonotypes were defined by identical inferred V gene, J gene, and CDR3 amino acid sequence. Percentage overlap between repertoires was computed as shared unique clonotypes divided by the size of the smaller repertoire. Three approaches were used to assess repertoire richness: RTK rarefaction, the Chao1 estimator, and Recon v2.1 estimates of unobserved clonotypes. Generation probabilities for all TCRbeta clonotypes obtained by the gDNA method from a handful of donors were computed using OLGA. TCRdb carries this immuneACCESS record with in-frame sequences only. Its versions omit some clonotypes, under half of them owing to an unresolved V gene in the studies checked, with the rest unexplained. That table is the source of V, J and clone size, and D and trimming were worked out from the DNA. Within this sample are about 600,000 clones, with less than 98% of them counted one time only. The ten largest make up roughly 0.055% of the sample.

This TCR was recovered from a woman aged 30 to 39 in good health. Sequencing was performed on naive CD4+ T cells sorted from blood. The cell subset or site label, read with the paper, signifies: CD45RA+ positively selected.

For the CDR3, the sequence is CASNTGGSGNTIYF. The DNA sequence follows: TGTGCCAGTAATACAGGTGGATCTGGAAACACCATATATTTT. The sequence is built from TRBV19 and TRBJ1-3, and possibly TRBD1, on 5 matching bases. V is reduced by 7 bases and J by 1 base, leaving a spacing of 11 bases between them. Taken from cysteine to phenylalanine, the CDR3 has 14 residues. Solely the CDR3 DNA is kept, with 42 bases framed from the first base. CDR1 and CDR2 (LNHDA, SQIVND) derive from the germline V gene (reference sequence).